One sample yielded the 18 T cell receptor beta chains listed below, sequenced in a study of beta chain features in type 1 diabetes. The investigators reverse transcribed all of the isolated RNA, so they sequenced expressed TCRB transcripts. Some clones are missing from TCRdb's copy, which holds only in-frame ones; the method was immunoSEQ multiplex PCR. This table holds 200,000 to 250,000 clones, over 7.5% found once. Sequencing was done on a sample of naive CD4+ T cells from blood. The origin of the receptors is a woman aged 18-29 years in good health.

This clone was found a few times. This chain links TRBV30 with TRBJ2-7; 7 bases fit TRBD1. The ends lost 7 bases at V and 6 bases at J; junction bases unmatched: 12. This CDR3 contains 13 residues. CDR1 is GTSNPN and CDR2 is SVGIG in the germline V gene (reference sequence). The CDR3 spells CASGALQGVEQYF. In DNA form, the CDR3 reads TGTGCCTCTGGGGCGTTGCAGGGGGTCGAGCAGTACTTC.

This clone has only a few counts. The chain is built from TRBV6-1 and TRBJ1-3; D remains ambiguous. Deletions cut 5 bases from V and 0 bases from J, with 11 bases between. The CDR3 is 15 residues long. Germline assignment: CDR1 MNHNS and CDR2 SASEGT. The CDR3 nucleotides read TGTGCCAGCAGTCGCACAGATCGCTCTGGAAACACCATATATTTT. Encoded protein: CASSRTDRSGNTIYF.

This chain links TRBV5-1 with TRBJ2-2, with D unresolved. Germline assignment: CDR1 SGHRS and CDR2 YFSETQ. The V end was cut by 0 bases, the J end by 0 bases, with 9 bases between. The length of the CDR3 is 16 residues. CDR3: CASSLVSQANTGELFF. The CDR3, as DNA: TGCGCCAGCAGCTTGGTGTCCCAGGCGAACACCGGGGAGCTGTTTTTT.

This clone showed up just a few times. CDR3 DNA: TGCGCCAGCAGCTTGACTCCGTCAGGGGCAGAGACCCAGTACTTC. Translated: CASSLTPSGAETQYF. The chain recombines TRBV5-1 with TRBJ2-5; D perhaps matches TRBD1 (6 bases). Looked up from germline, CDR1 is SGHRS and CDR2 is YFSETQ. V was pared by 1 base and J by 4 bases, with 14 bases between. This CDR3 has 15 residues. The variable domain in full, completed from reference TRBV5-1 and TRBJ2-5, reads KAGVTQTPRYLIKTRGQQVTLSCSPISGHRSVSWYQQTPGQGLQFLFEYFSETQRNKGNFPGRFSGRQFSNSRSEMNVSTLELGDSALYLCASSLTPSGAETQYFGPGTRLLVL.

Here the CDR3 DNA reads TGCAGCTCCTTACCCCCAGGCATCACAGATACGCAGTATTTT. The encoded protein is CSSLPPGITDTQYF. This chain joins TRBV29-1 and TRBJ2-3; D uncertain. Germline CDR1 is SQVTM and CDR2 is ANQGSEA. Trimming left V 8 bases short and J 2 bases short, with 17 bases between. There are 14 residues in the CDR3.

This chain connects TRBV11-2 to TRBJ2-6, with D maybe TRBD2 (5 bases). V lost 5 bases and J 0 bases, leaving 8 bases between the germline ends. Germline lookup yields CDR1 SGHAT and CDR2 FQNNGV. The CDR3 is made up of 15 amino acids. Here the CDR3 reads CASSATSSGANVLTF. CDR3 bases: TGTGCCAGCAGCGCCACTAGCTCTGGGGCCAACGTCCTGACTTTC.

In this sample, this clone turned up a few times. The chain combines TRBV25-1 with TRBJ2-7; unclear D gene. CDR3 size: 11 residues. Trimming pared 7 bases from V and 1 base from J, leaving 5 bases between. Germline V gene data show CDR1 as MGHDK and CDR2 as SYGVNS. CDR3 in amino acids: CASTGSYEQYF. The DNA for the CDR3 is TGTGCCAGCACGGGTTCCTACGAGCAGTACTTC.

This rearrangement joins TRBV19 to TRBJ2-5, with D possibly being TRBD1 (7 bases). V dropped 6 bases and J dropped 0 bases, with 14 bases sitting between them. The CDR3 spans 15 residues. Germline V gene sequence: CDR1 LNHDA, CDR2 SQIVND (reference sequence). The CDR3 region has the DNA TGTGCCAGTAGCGCGGGACAGACGTACCAAGAGACCCAGTACTTC. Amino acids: CASSAGQTYQETQYF.

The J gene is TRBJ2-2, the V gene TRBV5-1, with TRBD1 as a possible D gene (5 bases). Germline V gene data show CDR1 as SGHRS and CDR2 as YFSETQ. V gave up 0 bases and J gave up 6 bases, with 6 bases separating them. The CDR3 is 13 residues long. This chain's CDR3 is CASSLVRAGELFF. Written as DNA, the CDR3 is TGCGCCAGCAGCTTGGTCAGGGCCGGGGAGCTGTTTTTT.

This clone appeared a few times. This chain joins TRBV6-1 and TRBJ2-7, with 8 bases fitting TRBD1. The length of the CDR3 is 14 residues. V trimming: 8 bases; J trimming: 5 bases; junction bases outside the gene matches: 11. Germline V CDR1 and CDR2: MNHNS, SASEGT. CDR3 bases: TGTGCCAGCTTACCTTGGACAGGGAGGAACGAGCAGTACTTC. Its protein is CASLPWTGRNEQYF.

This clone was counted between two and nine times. The CDR3 loop reads CASTSLGGKYEQYF. The CDR3 DNA reads TGTGCCAGCACATCTCTCGGCGGGAAATACGAGCAGTACTTC. V usage is TRBV5-4 and J usage is TRBJ2-7; tentatively, D is TRBD2 (6 bases). This CDR3 comprises 14 residues. In germline, CDR1 is SGHNT, CDR2 YYREEE (reference sequence). V lost 6 bases, J lost 4 bases, and 17 bases lay in between.

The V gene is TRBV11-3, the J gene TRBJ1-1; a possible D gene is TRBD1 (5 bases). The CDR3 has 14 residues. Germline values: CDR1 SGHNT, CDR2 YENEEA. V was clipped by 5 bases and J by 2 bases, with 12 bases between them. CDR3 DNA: TGTGCCAGCAGCCGGGGGGGGGATAACACTGAAGCTTTCTTT. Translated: CASSRGGDNTEAFF.

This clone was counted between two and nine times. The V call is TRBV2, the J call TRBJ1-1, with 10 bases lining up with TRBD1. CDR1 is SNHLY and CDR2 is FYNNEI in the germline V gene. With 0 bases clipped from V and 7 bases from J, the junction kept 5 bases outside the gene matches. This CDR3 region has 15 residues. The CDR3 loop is CASSEAPGQGHEAFF. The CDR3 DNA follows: TGTGCCAGCAGTGAAGCTCCGGGACAGGGGCATGAAGCTTTCTTT.

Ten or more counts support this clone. CDR3 sequence (DNA): TGTGCCAGCAGCTTAATCGGGAGAGGGGATGAGCAGTTCTTC. Encoded protein: CASSLIGRGDEQFF. The V call is TRBV7-2, the J call TRBJ2-1; maybe TRBD2 (6 bases). Germline-derived CDR1 and CDR2 are SGHTA and FQGNSA. The CDR3 runs to 14 residues. V lost 2 bases, J lost 8 bases, and 13 bases lay in between.

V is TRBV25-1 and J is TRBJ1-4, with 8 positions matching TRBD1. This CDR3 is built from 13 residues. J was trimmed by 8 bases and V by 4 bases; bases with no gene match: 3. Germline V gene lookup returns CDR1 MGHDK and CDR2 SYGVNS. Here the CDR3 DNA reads TGTGCCAGCAGTGGGACAGGGAAAGAAAAACTGTTTTTT. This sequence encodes CASSGTGKEKLFF.

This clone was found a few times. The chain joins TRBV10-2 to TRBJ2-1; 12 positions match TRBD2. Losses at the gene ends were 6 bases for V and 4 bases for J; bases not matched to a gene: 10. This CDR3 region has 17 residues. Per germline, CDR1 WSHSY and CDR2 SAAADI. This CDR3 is CASRASGGVGGYNEQFF. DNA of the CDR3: TGCGCCAGCAGGGCTAGCGGGGGGGTAGGGGGATACAATGAGCAGTTCTTC.

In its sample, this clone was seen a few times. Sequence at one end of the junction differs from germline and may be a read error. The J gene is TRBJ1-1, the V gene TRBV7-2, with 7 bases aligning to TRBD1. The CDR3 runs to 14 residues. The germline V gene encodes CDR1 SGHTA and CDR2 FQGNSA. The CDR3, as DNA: TGTGCCAGCAGGATCGACAGGGTGAAGACTGAAGCTTTCTTT. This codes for CASRIDRVKTEAFF.

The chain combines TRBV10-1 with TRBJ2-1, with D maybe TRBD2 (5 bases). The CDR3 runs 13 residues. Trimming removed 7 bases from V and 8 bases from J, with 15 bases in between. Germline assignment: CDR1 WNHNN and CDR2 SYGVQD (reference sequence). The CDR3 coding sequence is TGCGCCAGCAACGGACCGGGATTCGATGAGCAGTTCTTC. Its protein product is CASNGPGFDEQFF.